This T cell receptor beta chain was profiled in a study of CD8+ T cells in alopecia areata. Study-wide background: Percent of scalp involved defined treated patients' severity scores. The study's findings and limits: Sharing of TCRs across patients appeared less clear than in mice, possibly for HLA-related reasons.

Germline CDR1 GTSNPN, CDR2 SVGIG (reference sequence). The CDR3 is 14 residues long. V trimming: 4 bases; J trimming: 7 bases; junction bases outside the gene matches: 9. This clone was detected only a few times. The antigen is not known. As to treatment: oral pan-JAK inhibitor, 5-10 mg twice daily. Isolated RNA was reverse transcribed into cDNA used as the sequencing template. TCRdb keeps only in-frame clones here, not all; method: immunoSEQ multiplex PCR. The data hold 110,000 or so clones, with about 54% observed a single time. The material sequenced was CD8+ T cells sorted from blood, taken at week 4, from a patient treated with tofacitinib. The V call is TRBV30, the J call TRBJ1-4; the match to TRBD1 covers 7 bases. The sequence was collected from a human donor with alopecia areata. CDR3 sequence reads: CAWTATGPGEKLFF. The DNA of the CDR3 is TGTGCCTGGACCGCGACAGGGCCGGGTGAAAAACTGTTTTTT.